The next 16 T cell receptor beta chains were all read from a single sample in a study of OX40 agonist ivuxolimab in advanced cancers. Here immunoSEQ multiplex PCR was the method, and the copy in TCRdb shows in-frame clones only, minus some. There are 55,000 or so clones in the sample; roughly nine tenths occur only once, and roughly 6.7% lies in the top ten. The sequencing here drew on CD4+ or CD8+ T cells sorted from blood, taken in a trial of the OX40 agonist ivuxolimab. Receptor source: an adult with an advanced solid tumor such as melanoma, head and neck, liver or kidney cancer.

The genes are TRBV7-2 and TRBJ2-3, with D unclear. V was pared by 1 base and J by 6 bases, with 11 bases between. This CDR3 has 14 residues. CDR1 is SGHTA, CDR2 FQGNSA, per germline. The CDR3 loop is CASSLGSLPDTQYF. The CDR3 nucleotides read TGTGCCAGCAGCTTAGGTTCACTACCTGATACGCAGTATTTT.

The gene calls are TRBV6-5 and TRBJ2-7; no firm D call. The CDR3 extends over 13 amino acids. Per germline, CDR1 MNHEY and CDR2 SVGAGI. Trimming took 5 bases from V and 6 from J, leaving 14 bases between them. CDR3 in amino acids: CASSRHQFPEQYF. The DNA of the CDR3 is TGTGCCAGCAGTCGTCATCAGTTCCCCGAGCAGTACTTC.

This sequence joins TRBV10-1 and TRBJ2-7, with TRBD2 identical over 7 bases. Trimming removed 3 bases from V and 5 bases from J; junction bases left unmatched: 7. The germline gives CDR1 WNHNN, CDR2 SYGVQD (reference sequence). There are 14 residues in the CDR3. The CDR3 is CASSDGGISDEQYF. In DNA form, the CDR3 reads TGCGCCAGCAGTGACGGGGGGATATCGGACGAGCAGTACTTC.

V usage is TRBV19 and J usage is TRBJ2-1, with 10 bases lining up with TRBD2. V was clipped by 5 bases and J by 7 bases; unmatched bases: 8. This CDR3 comprises 15 residues. Germline CDR1 is LNHDA and CDR2 is SQIVND (reference sequence). CDR3 DNA: TGTGCCAGTAGTGCTCCGGGACTAGCGAGTAATGAGCAGTTCTTC. Translation: CASSAPGLASNEQFF.

The V gene is TRBV6-6, the J gene TRBJ1-6; 8 nucleotides agree with TRBD1. V lost 2 bases to trimming and J lost 5 bases; unmatched junction nucleotides: 2. Germline V CDR1 and CDR2: MNHNY, SVGAGI (reference sequence). This CDR3 comprises 15 residues. In DNA form, the CDR3 reads TGTGCCAGCAGTTACGGGACAGGAAATAATTCACCCCTCCACTTT. The encoded protein is CASSYGTGNNSPLHF.

The J gene is TRBJ1-4, the V gene TRBV15, with 9 bases fitting TRBD1. Germline values: CDR1 LNHNV, CDR2 YYDKDF (reference sequence). Trimming at V came to 1 base and at J to 6 bases, leaving 9 bases not matched to a gene. The CDR3 covers 17 residues. As DNA, the CDR3 is TGTGCCACCAGCAGAGGGGACAGGGAGTTGGTTGATGAAAAACTGTTTTTT. This translates into CATSRGDRELVDEKLFF. The full variable domain, its missing parts supplied by reference TRBV15 and TRBJ1-4, is DAMVIQNPRYQVTQFGKPVTLSCSQTLNHNVMYWYQQKSSQAPKLLFHYYDKDFNNEADTPDNFQSRRPNTSFCFLDIRSPGLGDTAMYLCATSRGDRELVDEKLFFGSGTQLSVL.

V is TRBV29-1 and J is TRBJ2-2; 8 positions match TRBD2. The CDR3 is 16 amino acids. The V gene's germline CDR1 is SQVTM and CDR2 ANQGSEA. V dropped 0 bases and J dropped 1; count of bases not matched to a gene: 4. CDR3 loop: CSVEEGGGLNTGELFF. The DNA for the CDR3 is TGCAGCGTTGAAGAAGGCGGGGGGCTGAACACCGGGGAGCTGTTTTTT.

This chain links TRBV5-1 with TRBJ2-7, with 8 bases that match TRBD1. Trimming took 3 bases from V and 4 from J; bases not matched to a gene: 9. Per germline, CDR1 SGHRS and CDR2 YFSETQ. The CDR3 covers 15 residues. The CDR3 DNA sequence: TGCGCCAGCAGCTCAAGACAGGGGTCGTATTACGAGCAGTACTTC. Encoded protein: CASSSRQGSYYEQYF.

The CDR3 bases are TGCGCCAGCAGTGACCGACAGGGCGGAGTAGAGAACACTGAAGCTTTCTTT. Protein sequence: CASSDRQGGVENTEAFF. V gene TRBV10-2 combines with J gene TRBJ1-1; 7 positions match TRBD1. The CDR3 covers 17 residues. V dropped 3 bases and J dropped 1; count of bases not matched to a gene: 11. Germline assignment: CDR1 WSHSY and CDR2 SAAADI.

The rearrangement uses TRBV18 and TRBJ2-2, with D perhaps TRBD1 (6 bases). Germline V gene data show CDR1 as KGHSH and CDR2 as LQKENI. V was pared by 6 bases and J by 3 bases, with 8 bases between. The CDR3 spans 13 residues. In nucleotides, the CDR3 is TGTGCCAGCTCTCACAGGGACACCGGGGAGCTGTTTTTT. Translation: CASSHRDTGELFF.

This clone was picked up one time. This rearrangement joins TRBV28 to TRBJ2-3, with D unclear. Germline CDR1 reads MDHEN; CDR2 reads SYDVKM. The CDR3 sequence is 12 residues long. With 6 bases removed from V and 0 bases from J, the gap between germline ends came to 4 bases. The CDR3 loop reads CASRRSTDTQYF. CDR3 nucleotide sequence: TGTGCCAGCAGACGTAGCACAGATACGCAGTATTTT.

The rearrangement links TRBV30 to TRBJ2-3; 7 positions agree with TRBD2. This CDR3 has 14 residues. Germline CDR1 GTSNPN, CDR2 SVGIG (reference sequence). V lost 5 bases and J lost 0; bases outside the gene matches: 5. The chain's CDR3 is CAWRRDYSTDTQYF. DNA for the CDR3: TGTGCCTGGCGCCGGGACTATAGCACAGATACGCAGTATTTT.

The chain is built from TRBV9 and TRBJ1-6; 7 bases fit TRBD1. The CDR3 has 15 amino acids. Trimming cost V 5 bases and J 6 bases; bases outside gene matches: 8. Germline V gives CDR1 SGDLS, CDR2 YYNGEE. CDR3 sequence: CASREEEGANSPLHF. The CDR3 DNA is TGTGCCAGCAGGGAAGAAGAGGGGGCTAATTCACCCCTCCACTTT.

The gene calls are TRBV5-4 and TRBJ2-7, with TRBD2 as a possible D gene (5 bases). The germline V and J ends were trimmed by 2 bases and 3 bases, with 12 bases remaining between them. CDR1 is SGHNT and CDR2 is YYREEE in the germline V gene (reference sequence). CDR3 size: 14 residues. CDR3 amino acids: CASSFLGGYYEQYF. As DNA, the CDR3 is TGTGCCAGCAGCTTTTTGGGCGGGTACTACGAGCAGTACTTC. The entire variable domain, with the rest obtained from reference TRBV5-4 and TRBJ2-7, is as follows: ETGVTQSPTHLIKTRGQQVTLRCSSQSGHNTVSWYQQALGQGPQFIFQYYREEENGRGNFPPRFSGLQFPNYSSELNVNALELDDSALYLCASSFLGGYYEQYFGPGTRLTVT.

The V and J genes are TRBV19 and TRBJ2-4; D is ambiguous. Trimming left V 3 bases short and J 0 bases short, with 9 bases between. The germline gives CDR1 LNHDA, CDR2 SQIVND (reference sequence). The CDR3 extends over 15 amino acids. The CDR3 here is CASSMGTLAKNIQYF. CDR3 nucleotide sequence: TGTGCCAGTAGTATGGGCACATTAGCCAAAAACATTCAGTACTTC. The whole variable domain, filled in from reference TRBV19 and TRBJ2-4, reads DGGITQSPKYLFRKEGQNVTLSCEQNLNHDAMYWYRQDPGQGLRLIYYSQIVNDFQKGDIAEGYSVSREKKESFPLTVTSAQKNPTAFYLCASSMGTLAKNIQYFGAGTRLSVL.

The rearrangement links TRBV5-1 to TRBJ1-5, with a weak D call TRBD1 (5 bases). Germline values: CDR1 SGHRS, CDR2 YFSETQ. Trimming pared 7 bases from V and 2 bases from J, leaving 13 bases between. The CDR3 loop spans 14 amino acids. The CDR3 sequence: CASSPGQGNQPQHF. DNA of the CDR3: TGCGCCAGCTCTCCAGGGCAAGGCAATCAGCCCCAGCATTTT.